This TCR beta chain was observed in a study of shared clonotypes between healthy human individuals. Study findings and constraints: Naive CD4 clonotype sharing across several donors was around 5%. Incomplete sequencing of sorted subsets was indicated by rarefaction despite large depth.

A note on this clone: The antigen is unknown.

Original processing methods: Junction-only immunoSEQ sequences carried no quality scores, so filtering differed. Clones were read by immunoSEQ multiplex PCR, and TCRdb kept only the in-frame ones, dropping some. Clone size and the V and J calls come from that table; the DNA yielded D and trimming. The table has some 2.3 million clones, 80% to 95% seen once; the top ten hold about 0.41%. The germline V gene has CDR1 ENHRY and CDR2 SYGVKD. V lost 10 bases, J lost 0 bases, and 12 bases lay in between. The CDR3 extends over 13 amino acids. The sequenced material came from naive CD4+ T cells from PBMCs. Noted subset: CD45RA+ positively selected. This TCR came from a man aged 18-30 years in good health. Some clones in this sample may be carry-over from other donors' samples. The chain couples TRBV10-3 to TRBJ1-1; the D is unclear. In DNA form, the CDR3 reads TGTGCCACCCGGGGTGGGATGAACACTGAAGCTTTCTTT. Translation: CATRGGMNTEAFF.